Shown below are 19 T cell receptor beta chains from a single sample sequenced in a study of blood T cell repertoires in COVID-19 (TCRdb year 2020). Receptor amplification or capture employed the immunoSEQ multiplex PCR assay. TCRdb carries this immuneACCESS record with in-frame sequences only. Its versions omit some clonotypes, under half of them owing to an unresolved V gene in the studies checked, with the rest unexplained. The sample includes approximately 80,000 clones, with around three quarters observed a single time. 5.7% of the sample is in the top ten clones. What was sequenced was peripheral blood. These receptors came from a man aged 45-65 years with active or convalescent COVID-19.

The chain joins TRBV3-1 (or the pseudogene TRBV3-2) to TRBJ1-5, with no clear D. V lost 5 bases and J 7 bases, leaving 12 bases between the germline ends. CDR3 length: 13 residues. CDR1 is LGHDT and CDR2 is YNNKEL in the germline V gene (reference sequence). The CDR3 DNA is TGTGCCAGCAGCTACCGTGAAGCCCAGCCCCAGCATTTT. It translates to CASSYREAQPQHF.

This clone showed up just a few times. This sequence joins TRBV21-1 and TRBJ2-7; the table's D call of TRBD2 was not tested on the DNA. TRBV21-1 is marked as a pseudogene. The CDR3 is 14 amino acids. This chain's CDR3 is CASSTGTYPYEQYF. In nucleotides, the CDR3 is TGTGCCAGCAGCACCGGGACTTATCCCTACGAGCAGTACTTC.

This chain connects TRBV5-6 to TRBJ2-7; 9 nucleotides agree with TRBD1. Trimming cost V 5 bases and J 7 bases; bases outside gene matches: 13. Germline CDR1 reads SGHDT; CDR2 reads YYEEEE. This CDR3 is 15 amino acids long. The CDR3 bases are TGTGCCAGCAGATACCGGGACAGGGCACTGAGGGAGCAGTACTTC. This sequence encodes CASRYRDRALREQYF.

The chain employs TRBV9 and TRBJ2-5; D remains unclear. Germline loops: CDR1 SGDLS, CDR2 YYNGEE. V lost 4 bases and J 1 base, leaving 11 bases between the germline ends. The CDR3 contains 14 residues. CDR3 residues: CASSSTSFQETQYF. In DNA, the CDR3 is TGTGCCAGCAGCTCTACGTCTTTCCAAGAGACCCAGTACTTC.

The genes are TRBV4-3 and TRBJ2-7, with D perhaps TRBD2 (6 bases). CDR1 and CDR2 from the germline V gene are LGHNA and YSLEER. Between the trimmed V and J ends, which lost 0 bases and 2 bases, there was a span of 11 bases. This CDR3 is built from 15 residues. In DNA, the CDR3 is TGCGCCAGCAGCCAAGAACGGGAGTCGGCCTACGAGCAGTACTTC. It specifies CASSQERESAYEQYF.

This clone was counted between two and nine times. The V gene is TRBV7-9, the J gene TRBJ1-5, with D possibly being TRBD1 (6 bases). Germline CDR1 reads SEHNR; CDR2 reads FQNEAQ (reference sequence). The CDR3 is made up of 17 amino acids. V gave up 1 base and J gave up 0 bases, with 13 bases separating them. CDR3 coding DNA: TGTGCCAGCAGCTTAGACGGCGGGGGCATTAGCAATCAGCCCCAGCATTTT. As protein: CASSLDGGGISNQPQHF.

The rearrangement links TRBV18 to TRBJ1-2; TRBD1 might be the D (6 bases). Deletions cut 2 bases from V and 8 bases from J, with 12 bases between. The CDR3 covers 13 residues. Germline V lookup: CDR1 KGHSH, CDR2 LQKENI. Here the CDR3 reads CASSPSGGEGYTF. In DNA, the CDR3 is TGTGCCAGCTCACCATCGGGGGGCGAGGGCTACACCTTC.

The chain combines TRBV27 with TRBJ1-5; weak D call: TRBD1 (6 bases). This CDR3 has 14 residues. V lost 5 bases and J 2 bases, leaving 10 bases between the germline ends. CDR1 and CDR2 (germline): MNHEY, SMNVEV (reference sequence). The CDR3 here is CASSPDRRNQPQHF. The CDR3 coding sequence is TGTGCCAGCAGTCCGGACAGACGCAATCAGCCCCAGCATTTT.

The chain links TRBV11-2 to TRBJ1-2; the D is unclear. Germline CDR1 is SGHAT and CDR2 is FQNNGV. This CDR3 has 14 residues. Trimming took off 0 bases at V and 4 bases at J, with 9 bases between the two ends. The CDR3: CASSLDSVGYGYTF. CDR3 bases: TGTGCCAGCAGCTTAGACAGCGTCGGCTATGGCTACACCTTC.

This clone appeared once. CDR3 sequence reads: CAWSEWGGASSPDTQYF. CDR3 in DNA: TGTGCCTGGAGTGAATGGGGGGGGGCCTCCTCCCCAGATACGCAGTATTTT. J is TRBJ2-3 and V is TRBV30, with D perhaps TRBD2 (7 bases). Trimming stripped 1 base from V and 4 bases from J, with 21 bases between. Germline CDR1 is GTSNPN and CDR2 is SVGIG (reference sequence). The CDR3 sequence is 17 residues long.

The rearrangement links TRBV6-5 to TRBJ1-5; perhaps TRBD1 as D (5 bases). CDR1 is MNHEY and CDR2 is SVGAGI in the germline V gene. This CDR3 is built from 12 residues. V was cut by 6 bases and J by 4 bases, with 7 bases left in between. CDR3 in DNA: TGTGCCAGCAGACAGGCTAATCAGCCCCAGCATTTT. Translation: CASRQANQPQHF.

As concerns this clone: Other DNA sequences within the sample encode an identical CDR3. V and J are TRBV3-1 (or the pseudogene TRBV3-2) and TRBJ2-3, with 9 bases identical to TRBD2. Germline CDR1 reads LGHDT; CDR2 reads YNNKEL (reference sequence). V shed 7 bases and J 1 base; nucleotides not matched to a gene: 6. The CDR3 is 15 residues long. The CDR3 protein is CASTRGGARTDTQYF. In DNA form, the CDR3 reads TGTGCCAGCACCCGCGGGGGGGCCCGCACAGATACGCAGTATTTT.

The chain joins TRBV12-3 or TRBV12-4 to TRBJ1-2; tentative D call: TRBD1 (6 bases). V lost 6 bases to trimming and J lost 8 bases, with 16 bases between them. The CDR3 is 13 amino acids. CDR3 in DNA: TGTGCCAGCAGGTTACAGGGTTTAACCGGCTACACCTTC. Translated, it gives CASRLQGLTGYTF.

The chain recombines TRBV5-8 with TRBJ2-5, with TRBD2 identical over 12 bases. Germline V gene lookup returns CDR1 SGHTS and CDR2 YDEGEE. The CDR3 covers 15 residues. Trimming removed 3 bases from V and 4 bases from J; junction bases left unmatched: 4. DNA for the CDR3: TGTGCCAGCAGCTCGGGACTAGCGGGCGCAGAGACCCAGTACTTC. It codes for CASSSGLAGAETQYF.

J is TRBJ2-2 and V is TRBV7-2; TRBD2 agrees at 9 bases. Germline CDR1 reads SGHTA; CDR2 reads FQGNSA. CDR3 length: 15 residues. CDR3 protein: CAYRGGSGGTGELFF. The CDR3 coding sequence is TGTGCTTACAGGGGAGGTAGCGGGGGAACCGGGGAGCTGTTTTTT.

The chain uses TRBV5-4 and TRBJ2-5; D perhaps matches TRBD2 (6 bases). Germline loops: CDR1 SGHNT, CDR2 YYREEE (reference sequence). V lost 4 bases and J lost 4, with 14 bases in between. The CDR3 contains 14 residues. In nucleotides, the CDR3 is TGTGCCAGCAGCCCGGCCGGGAGTCCAGAGACCCAGTACTTC. Amino acids: CASSPAGSPETQYF.

This chain connects TRBV19 to TRBJ1-2; tentative D call: TRBD1 (5 bases). Germline values: CDR1 LNHDA, CDR2 SQIVND (reference sequence). CDR3 length: 15 residues. V lost 8 bases and J 7 bases, leaving 23 bases between the germline ends. The CDR3 nucleotides read TGTGCCAGTCGACCCCAGCCCGGGGGGTCCGGTGGCTACACCTTC. Protein: CASRPQPGGSGGYTF. The whole variable domain, remainder taken from reference TRBV19 and TRBJ1-2, is DGGITQSPKYLFRKEGQNVTLSCEQNLNHDAMYWYRQDPGQGLRLIYYSQIVNDFQKGDIAEGYSVSREKKESFPLTVTSAQKNPTAFYLCASRPQPGGSGGYTFGSGTRLTVV.

This sequence joins TRBV6-2 or TRBV6-3 and TRBJ2-1, with D unresolved. Germline assignment: CDR1 MNHEY and CDR2 SVGEGT. CDR3 size: 12 residues. V shed 3 bases and J shed 3 bases, with 3 bases lying between them. The CDR3 is CASSYLYNEQFF. The CDR3 DNA reads as TGTGCCAGCAGTTATCTCTACAATGAGCAGTTCTTC.

This clone was counted once. This chain links TRBV9 with TRBJ1-2; maybe TRBD1 (5 bases). The V gene lost 0 bases and the J gene lost 0 bases, with 6 bases spanning the gap. Germline V gene lookup returns CDR1 SGDLS and CDR2 YYNGEE. The CDR3 is 14 amino acids. CDR3 in DNA: TGTGCCAGCAGCGTAGCAGGGCCTAACTATGGCTACACCTTC. Translation gives CASSVAGPNYGYTF.